These 23 T cell receptor beta chains were all obtained from the same sample, sequenced in a study of cytomegalovirus exposure and HLA in healthy donors. Primers for the PCR totalled 60 Vbeta and 13 Jbeta. Sequenced by immunoSEQ multiplex PCR; TCRdb stores in-frame clones only, minus some. The listing contains under 100,000 clones. Sample: PBMCs. These receptors came from a man under 40 in good health and CMV-seronegative.

J is TRBJ1-2 and V is TRBV7-9; maybe TRBD1 (6 bases). The V and J ends lost 4 bases and 8 bases respectively, with 23 bases between them. CDR1 and CDR2 from the germline V gene are SEHNR and FQNEAQ (reference sequence). The CDR3 is made up of 16 amino acids. CDR3: CASSSYNHRDRGGYTF. The CDR3 DNA is TGTGCCAGCAGCTCATACAACCACAGGGACCGGGGAGGCTACACCTTC.

This chain joins TRBV11-2 and TRBJ1-2; D not certain. Germline V gene data show CDR1 as SGHAT and CDR2 as FQNNGV. Trimming shortened V by 3 bases and J by 4 bases, and 9 bases separated the two germline ends. This CDR3 region has 13 residues. Here the CDR3 reads CASSFITTYGYTF. In nucleotides, the CDR3 is TGTGCCAGCAGCTTCATAACAACCTATGGCTACACCTTC. The complete variable domain, with remaining parts taken from reference TRBV11-2 and TRBJ1-2, reads EAGVAQSPRYKIIEKRQSVAFWCNPISGHATLYWYQQILGQGPKLLIQFQNNGVVDDSQLPKDRFSAERLKGVDSTLKIQPAKLEDSAVYLCASSFITTYGYTFGSGTRLTVV.

The chain is built from TRBV25-1 and TRBJ2-7, with a possible D match to TRBD2 (6 bases). The CDR3 has 14 amino acids. Germline V gene data show CDR1 as MGHDK and CDR2 as SYGVNS. The germline V and J ends were trimmed by 4 bases and 0 bases, with 10 bases remaining between them. CDR3 sequence (DNA): TGTGCCAGCAGTGTGTTCGGGGGCTCCTACGAGCAGTACTTC. Translation gives CASSVFGGSYEQYF.

CDR3 sequence (DNA): TGTGCCAGCAGCTCGTTGCCGGTGCCCCTTTTGAATTCACCCCTCCACTTT. It specifies CASSSLPVPLLNSPLHF. The chain has TRBV5-5 and TRBJ1-6; no clear D gene. The V end lost 3 bases, the J end lost 7 bases, and 20 bases lay between the germline ends. This CDR3 contains 17 residues. CDR1 is SGHKS and CDR2 is YYEKEE in the germline V gene (reference sequence).

The CDR3 sequence is CASSQDSWGGNYGYTF. DNA of the CDR3: TGTGCCAGCAGCCAAGATTCTTGGGGGGGCAACTATGGCTACACCTTC. The genes are TRBV4-2 and TRBJ1-2; tentative D call: TRBD1 (6 bases). The CDR3 is made up of 16 amino acids. Germline CDR1 is LGHNA and CDR2 is YNFKEQ. Trimming removed 0 bases from V and 2 bases from J, with 13 bases in between.

The chain links TRBV19 to TRBJ2-7, with 7 nucleotides matching TRBD1. The CDR3 has 14 amino acids. Germline CDR1 LNHDA, CDR2 SQIVND (reference sequence). Germline trimming cut 5 bases from V and 1 base from J; bases unmatched to any gene: 5. The CDR3 reads CASSRSGQSYEQYF. The CDR3 region has the DNA TGTGCCAGTAGTCGCTCGGGACAGTCCTACGAGCAGTACTTC.

The genes are TRBV11-2 and TRBJ2-7; D is perhaps TRBD1 (6 bases). Trimming removed 0 bases from V and 6 bases from J, with 12 bases in between. The CDR3 covers 14 residues. CDR1 is SGHAT, CDR2 FQNNGV, per germline. In DNA form, the CDR3 reads TGTGCCAGCAGCTTAGAGACAGGATGGGGCGAGCAGTACTTC. Its translation: CASSLETGWGEQYF.

The V gene is TRBV6-6, the J gene TRBJ2-7, with 9 nucleotides matching TRBD1. Germline V CDR1 and CDR2: MNHNY, SVGAGI (reference sequence). This CDR3 region has 14 residues. J gave up 5 bases and V 6 bases, and 8 bases lay outside the gene matches. In nucleotides, the CDR3 is TGTGCCAGCAGACCGGGACAGGGCTTCAACGAGCAGTACTTC. Encoded protein: CASRPGQGFNEQYF.

The chain is built from TRBV20-1 and TRBJ2-7; 7 bases are shared with TRBD2. The V segment lost 3 bases and the J segment 7 bases; nucleotides outside the gene matches: 3. Germline CDR1 is DFQATT and CDR2 is SNEGSKA (reference sequence). The length of the CDR3 is 11 residues. The CDR3 bases are TGCAGTGCTAGGGGGGGGGAAGAGCAGTACTTC. Translated: CSARGGEEQYF.

The V and J genes are TRBV14 and TRBJ1-1, with 8 bases fitting TRBD1. The CDR3 covers 14 residues. The trim removed 4 bases at V and 11 bases at J, leaving 12 bases unmatched. Germline V lookup: CDR1 SGHDN, CDR2 FVKESK. CDR3 nucleotides: TGTGCCAGCAGCCCGCGTGACAGGGGCCCAGAGGCTTTCTTT. Protein: CASSPRDRGPEAFF. The full variable domain, with the rest looked up from reference TRBV14 and TRBJ1-1, is EAGVTQFPSHSVIEKGQTVTLRCDPISGHDNLYWYRRVMGKEIKFLLHFVKESKQDESGMPNNRFLAERTGGTYSTLKVQPAELEDSGVYFCASSPRDRGPEAFFGQGTRLTVV.

This rearrangement joins TRBV7-2 to TRBJ1-2; 9 positions match TRBD1. Germline-derived CDR1 and CDR2 are SGHTA and FQGNSA. The CDR3 consists of 14 residues. The junction had 6 bases not matched to a gene; V was cut back by 3 bases and J by 7 bases. The CDR3 nucleotides read TGTGCCAGCAGCTTGGGCGGGACAGGGAGTGGCTACACCTTC. Protein product: CASSLGGTGSGYTF.

V gene TRBV19 combines with J gene TRBJ1-5; 8 bases map to TRBD1. Germline V gene data show CDR1 as LNHDA and CDR2 as SQIVND (reference sequence). This CDR3 has 13 amino acids. The V segment lost 4 bases and the J segment 7 bases; nucleotides outside the gene matches: 3. CDR3: CASSKDRVQPQHF. CDR3 DNA sequence: TGTGCCAGTAGTAAGGACAGGGTCCAGCCCCAGCATTTT.

The chain uses TRBV7-9 and TRBJ2-5; perhaps TRBD1 as D (6 bases). The ends were cut back, 2 bases at V and 5 bases at J, with 12 bases in the middle. The V gene's germline CDR1 is SEHNR and CDR2 FQNEAQ (reference sequence). This CDR3 is built from 14 residues. CDR3: CASSLWGPGETQYF. The CDR3 DNA is TGTGCCAGCAGCTTATGGGGGCCCGGGGAGACCCAGTACTTC.

The J gene is TRBJ2-5, the V gene TRBV9, with 14 bases fitting TRBD2. V was clipped by 4 bases and J by 0 bases; unmatched bases: 8. The germline gives CDR1 SGDLS, CDR2 YYNGEE. The CDR3 totals 18 residues. The CDR3 region is CASSSGLAGGFYQETQYF. The DNA for the CDR3 is TGTGCCAGCAGCTCCGGACTAGCGGGGGGATTCTACCAAGAGACCCAGTACTTC. Full variable domain (rest looked up from reference TRBV9 and TRBJ2-5): DSGVTQTPKHLITATGQRVTLRCSPRSGDLSVYWYQQSLDQGLQFLIQYYNGEERAKGNILERFSAQQFPDLHSELNLSSLELGDSALYFCASSSGLAGGFYQETQYFGPGTRLLVL.

This chain joins TRBV4-1 and TRBJ2-5, with 9 bases that match TRBD1. Trimming cost V 7 bases and J 1 base; bases outside gene matches: 22. Germline V gene sequence: CDR1 MGHRA, CDR2 YSYEKL. CDR3 length equals 20 residues. The CDR3 protein is CASTRPEIRDRAPTQETQYF. The CDR3 coding sequence is TGCGCCAGCACACGGCCAGAAATCCGGGACAGGGCACCAACCCAAGAGACCCAGTACTTC.

The chain links TRBV5-4 to TRBJ2-5, with D unresolved. Germline V gene lookup returns CDR1 SGHNT and CDR2 YYREEE (reference sequence). The ends were cut back, 0 bases at V and 0 bases at J, with 6 bases in the middle. CDR3 length: 14 amino acids. As DNA, the CDR3 is TGTGCCAGCAGCTTGGGCCGGGACCAAGAGACCCAGTACTTC. Translated: CASSLGRDQETQYF.

The genes are TRBV15 and TRBJ1-5; 8 nucleotides match TRBD1. CDR1 and CDR2 from the germline V gene are LNHNV and YYDKDF (reference sequence). Germline trimming cut 3 bases from V and 4 bases from J; bases unmatched to any gene: 11. The CDR3 loop spans 17 amino acids. The CDR3 here is CATSSDIGQGANQPQHF. In DNA form, the CDR3 reads TGTGCCACCAGCAGTGATATAGGACAGGGCGCAAATCAGCCCCAGCATTTT. Combining the CDR3 with reference TRBV15 and TRBJ1-5 gives the whole variable domain DAMVIQNPRYQVTQFGKPVTLSCSQTLNHNVMYWYQQKSSQAPKLLFHYYDKDFNNEADTPDNFQSRRPNTSFCFLDIRSPGLGDTAMYLCATSSDIGQGANQPQHFGDGTRLSIL.

The chain carries TRBV4-2 and TRBJ2-1, with 8 bases matching TRBD1. The CDR3 is made up of 18 amino acids. CDR1 is LGHNA, CDR2 YNFKEQ, per germline. V lost 0 bases to trimming and J lost 10 bases; unmatched junction nucleotides: 17. CDR3 nucleotides: TGTGCCAGCAGCCAAGACGATTCGAGGGCCAGGGGGCGCCGGGAGCAGTTCTTC. It specifies CASSQDDSRARGRREQFF.

The genes are TRBV4-1 and TRBJ1-4, with no clear D. The CDR3 is 17 residues long. The germline gives CDR1 MGHRA, CDR2 YSYEKL. Trimming took off 2 bases at V and 0 bases at J, with 13 bases between the two ends. The CDR3: CASSQIAAIATNEKLFF. Here the CDR3 DNA reads TGCGCCAGCAGCCAAATCGCGGCGATAGCAACTAATGAAAAACTGTTTTTT.

V is TRBV5-1 and J is TRBJ1-2, with 8 bases fitting TRBD1. The trim removed 0 bases at V and 9 bases at J, leaving 10 bases unmatched. Germline CDR1 and CDR2: SGHRS and YFSETQ. This CDR3 is 15 amino acids long. CDR3 DNA sequence: TGCGCCAGCAGCTTGGGTGGGACAGGAGATATGAGCTACACCTTC. Its protein product is CASSLGGTGDMSYTF.

This sequence joins TRBV7-9 and TRBJ2-7; TRBD2 matches at 12 bases. Germline-derived CDR1 and CDR2 are SEHNR and FQNEAQ (reference sequence). With V trimmed by 2 bases and J by 0 bases, 11 bases remained unmatched. This CDR3 has 19 residues. Here the CDR3 reads CASSLWGTSGGPNSYEQYF. CDR3 nucleotides: TGTGCCAGCAGCTTATGGGGAACTAGCGGGGGGCCGAACTCCTACGAGCAGTACTTC.

The chain couples TRBV6-4 to TRBJ1-1, with 8 bases identical to TRBD1. Germline CDR1 reads MRHNA; CDR2 reads SNTAGT. Trimming took 9 bases from V and 0 from J; bases not matched to a gene: 15. The CDR3 consists of 17 residues. CDR3 bases: TGTGCCAGTACCAGGGAGGGACAGGCGGTCCTGAACACTGAAGCTTTCTTT. Encoded protein: CASTREGQAVLNTEAFF.

This chain links TRBV6-5 with TRBJ1-2, with TRBD1 matching 9 bases. This CDR3 comprises 14 residues. With 5 bases clipped from V and 4 bases from J, the junction kept 5 bases outside the gene matches. Germline V gene lookup returns CDR1 MNHEY and CDR2 SVGAGI. DNA for the CDR3: TGTGCCAGCAGTGAAACAGGGGGCTTCTATGGCTACACCTTC. Residues: CASSETGGFYGYTF.